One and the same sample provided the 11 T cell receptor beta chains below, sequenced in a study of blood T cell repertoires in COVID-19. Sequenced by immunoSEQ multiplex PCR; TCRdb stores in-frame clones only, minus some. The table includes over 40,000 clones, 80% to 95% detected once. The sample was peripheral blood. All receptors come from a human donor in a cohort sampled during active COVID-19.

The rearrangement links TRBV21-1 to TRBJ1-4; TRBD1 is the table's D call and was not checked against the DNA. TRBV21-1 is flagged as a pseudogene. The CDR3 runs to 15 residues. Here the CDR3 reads CASSPLGPAGEKLFF. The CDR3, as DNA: TGTGCCAGCAGCCCACTTGGGCCCGCCGGTGAAAAACTGTTTTTT.

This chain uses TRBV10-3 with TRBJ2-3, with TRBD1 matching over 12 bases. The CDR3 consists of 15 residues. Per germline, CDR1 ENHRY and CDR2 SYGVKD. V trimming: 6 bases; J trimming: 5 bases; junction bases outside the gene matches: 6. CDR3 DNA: TGTGCCATCAGGGCGGGACAGGGGGCCCAAGATACGCAGTATTTT. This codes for CAIRAGQGAQDTQYF.

The CDR3 coding sequence is TGTGCCAGCAGCTCCCTCCGAGATACGCAGTATTTT. This translates into CASSSLRDTQYF. This sequence joins TRBV5-6 and TRBJ2-3; D gene unclear. Deletions cut 3 bases from V and 5 bases from J, with 7 bases between. In germline, CDR1 is SGHDT, CDR2 YYEEEE. CDR3 length: 12 residues.

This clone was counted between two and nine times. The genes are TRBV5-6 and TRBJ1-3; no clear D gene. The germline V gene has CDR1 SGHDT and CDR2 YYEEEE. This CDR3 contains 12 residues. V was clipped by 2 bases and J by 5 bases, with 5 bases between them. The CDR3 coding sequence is TGTGCCAGCAGCTTTAGCCGAAACACCATATATTTT. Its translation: CASSFSRNTIYF.

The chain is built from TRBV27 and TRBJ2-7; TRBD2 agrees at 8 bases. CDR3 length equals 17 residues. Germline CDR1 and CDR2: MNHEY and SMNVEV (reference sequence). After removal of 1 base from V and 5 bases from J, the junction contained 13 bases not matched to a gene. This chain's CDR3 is CASSLWAYGRAPDEQYF. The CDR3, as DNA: TGTGCCAGCAGTTTATGGGCCTACGGGAGGGCCCCCGACGAGCAGTACTTC.

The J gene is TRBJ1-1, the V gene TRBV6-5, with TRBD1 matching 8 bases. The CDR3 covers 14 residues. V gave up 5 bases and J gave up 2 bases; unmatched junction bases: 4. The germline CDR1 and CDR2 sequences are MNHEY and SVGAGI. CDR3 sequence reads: CASSPDRGNTEAFF. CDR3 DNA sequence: TGTGCCAGCAGTCCCGACAGGGGTAACACTGAAGCTTTCTTT.

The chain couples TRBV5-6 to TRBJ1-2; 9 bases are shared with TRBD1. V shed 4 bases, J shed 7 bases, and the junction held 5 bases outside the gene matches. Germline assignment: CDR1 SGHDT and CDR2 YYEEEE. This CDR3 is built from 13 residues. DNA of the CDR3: TGTGCCAGCAGCGATGGACAGGGGTTTGGCTACACCTTC. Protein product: CASSDGQGFGYTF. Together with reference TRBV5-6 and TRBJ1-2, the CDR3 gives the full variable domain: DAGVTQSPTHLIKTRGQQVTLRCSPKSGHDTVSWYQQALGQGPQFIFQYYEEEERQRGNFPDRFSGHQFPNYSSELNVNALLLGDSALYLCASSDGQGFGYTFGSGTRLTVV.

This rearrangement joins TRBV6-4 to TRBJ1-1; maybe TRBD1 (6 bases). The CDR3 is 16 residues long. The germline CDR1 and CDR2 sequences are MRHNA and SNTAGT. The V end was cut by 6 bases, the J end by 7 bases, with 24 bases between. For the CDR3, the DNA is TGTGCCAGCAGCCAACTTTCACAGGGTGGGATGCGTGAAGCTTTCTTT. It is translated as CASSQLSQGGMREAFF.

CDR3: CSGEGLAGRGEQFF. CDR3 nucleotide sequence: TGCAGCGGGGAAGGACTAGCGGGAAGGGGTGAGCAGTTCTTC. This rearrangement joins TRBV29-1 to TRBJ2-1, with 12 bases lining up with TRBD2. CDR1 SQVTM and CDR2 ANQGSEA come from the germline V gene. The CDR3 runs to 14 residues. V gave up 7 bases and J gave up 9 bases; unmatched junction bases: 10.

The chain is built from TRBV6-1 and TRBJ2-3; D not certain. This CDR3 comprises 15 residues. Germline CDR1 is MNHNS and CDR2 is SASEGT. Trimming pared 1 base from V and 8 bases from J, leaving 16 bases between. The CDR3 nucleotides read TGTGCCAGCAGTGAAGAACCCAACGCACGTAGTACGCAGTATTTT. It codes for CASSEEPNARSTQYF.

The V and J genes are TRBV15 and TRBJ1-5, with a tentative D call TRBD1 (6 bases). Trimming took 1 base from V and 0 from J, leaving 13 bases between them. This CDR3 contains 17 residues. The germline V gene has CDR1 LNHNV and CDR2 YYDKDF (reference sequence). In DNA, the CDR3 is TGTGCCACCAGCAGAGGGGGAACAGGGCTTAGCAATCAGCCCCAGCATTTT. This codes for CATSRGGTGLSNQPQHF.